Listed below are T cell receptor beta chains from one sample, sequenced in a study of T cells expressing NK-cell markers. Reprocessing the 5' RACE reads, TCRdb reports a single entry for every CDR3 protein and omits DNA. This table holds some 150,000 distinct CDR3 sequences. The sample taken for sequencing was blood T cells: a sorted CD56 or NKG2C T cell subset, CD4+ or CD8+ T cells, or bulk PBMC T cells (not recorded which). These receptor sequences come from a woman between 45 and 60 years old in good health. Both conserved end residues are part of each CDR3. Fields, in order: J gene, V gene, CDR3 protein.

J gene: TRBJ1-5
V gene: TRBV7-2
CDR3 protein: CASSFSQDSNQPQHF

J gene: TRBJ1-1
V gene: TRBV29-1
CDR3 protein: CSVGGGGPEAFF

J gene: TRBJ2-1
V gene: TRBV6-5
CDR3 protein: CATLYQYNEQFF

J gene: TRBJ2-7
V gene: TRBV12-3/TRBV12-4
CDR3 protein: CASSSNFRTGNLYEQYF

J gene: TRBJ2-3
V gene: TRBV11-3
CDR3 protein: CASSWVAGVTDTQYF

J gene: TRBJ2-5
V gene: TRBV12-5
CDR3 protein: CASGDPGGEGGETQYF

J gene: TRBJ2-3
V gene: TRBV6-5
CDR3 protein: CASSYSSGTDTQYF

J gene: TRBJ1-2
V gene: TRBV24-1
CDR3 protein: CATSDAGDGDGYTF

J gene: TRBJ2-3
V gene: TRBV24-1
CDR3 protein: CATSDLVSDSGPDTQYF

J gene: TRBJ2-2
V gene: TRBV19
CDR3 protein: CASKGLRKLFF

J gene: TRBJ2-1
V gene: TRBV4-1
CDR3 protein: CASSQEGLAGNSEQFF

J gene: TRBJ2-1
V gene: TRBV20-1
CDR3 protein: CSARDMDRKTYNEQFF

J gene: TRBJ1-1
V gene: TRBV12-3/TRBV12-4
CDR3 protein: CASSLGGVNTEAFF

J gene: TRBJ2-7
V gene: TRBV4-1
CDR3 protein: CASSPMVAYSYEQYF

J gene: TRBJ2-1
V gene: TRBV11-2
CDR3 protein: CASSSKLGPYNEQFF

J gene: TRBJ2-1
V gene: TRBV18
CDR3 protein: CASSPGTSYYNEQFF

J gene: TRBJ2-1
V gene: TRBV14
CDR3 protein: CASSPSFHEQFF

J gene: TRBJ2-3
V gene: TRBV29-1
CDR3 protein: CSVVYTDTQYF

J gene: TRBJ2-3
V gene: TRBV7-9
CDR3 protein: CASSKPTSGGTDTQYF

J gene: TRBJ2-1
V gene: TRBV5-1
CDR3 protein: CASSSYGTNEQSF

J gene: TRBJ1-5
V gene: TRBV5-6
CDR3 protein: CASSSQQGGYSNQPQHF

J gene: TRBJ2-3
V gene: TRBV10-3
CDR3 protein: CAISPVKSTDTQYF

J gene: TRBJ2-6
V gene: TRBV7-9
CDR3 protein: CASSSGNGANVLTF

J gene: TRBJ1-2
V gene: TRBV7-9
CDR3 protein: CASSHSGPLDYGYTF